The 30 T cell receptor beta chains reported below all come from one sample, sequenced in a study of blood T cell repertoires in COVID-19. Clones were sequenced by immunoSEQ multiplex PCR, and TCRdb holds only the in-frame ones, with some missing. The profile shows approximately 150,000 clones, roughly 88% of them singletons. The sample consisted of peripheral blood. The receptors derive from a man aged 18 to 30 with COVID-19, enrolled during active disease.

This chain joins TRBV24-1 and TRBJ2-2, with D perhaps TRBD1 (5 bases). There are 14 residues in the CDR3. Trimming cost V 1 base and J 3 bases, with 5 bases left between them. Germline CDR1 is KGHDR and CDR2 is SFDVKD. The CDR3 is CATSDFRDTGELFF. CDR3 nucleotides: TGTGCCACCAGTGATTTCAGGGACACCGGGGAGCTGTTTTTT.

The chain uses TRBV13 and TRBJ2-2, with D hard to call. CDR1 PRHDT and CDR2 FYEKMQ come from the germline V gene (reference sequence). Trimming pared 5 bases from V and 6 bases from J, leaving 10 bases between. The CDR3 consists of 13 residues. The CDR3 spells CASSLFRSGELFF. The DNA of the CDR3 is TGTGCCAGCAGCCTCTTTCGTTCCGGGGAGCTGTTTTTT.

V is TRBV11-3 and J is TRBJ2-1; possible D gene TRBD2, 6 bases. The CDR3 spans 15 residues. Germline V gene data show CDR1 as SGHNT and CDR2 as YENEEA. Trimming removed 1 base at V and 5 bases at J, with 12 bases between. The CDR3 loop is CASSLGGGRHNEQFF. Written as DNA, the CDR3 is TGTGCCAGCAGCTTAGGAGGAGGGAGGCACAATGAGCAGTTCTTC. Variable domain in full (rest from reference TRBV11-3 and TRBJ2-1): EAGVVQSPRYKIIEKKQPVAFWCNPISGHNTLYWYLQNLGQGPELLIRYENEEAVDDSQLPKDRFSAERLKGVDSTLKIQPAELGDSAVYLCASSLGGGRHNEQFFGPGTRLTVL.

This clone appeared a single time. This rearrangement joins TRBV6-6 to TRBJ2-2; tentatively, D is TRBD1 (6 bases). The ends were cut back, 5 bases at V and 4 bases at J, with 17 bases in the middle. The germline CDR1 and CDR2 sequences are MNHNY and SVGAGI (reference sequence). The CDR3 loop spans 16 amino acids. The CDR3 DNA is TGTGCCAGCAGTCTTAACGGGCAGGGGCCCACCGGGGAGCTGTTTTTT. This sequence encodes CASSLNGQGPTGELFF.

This chain links TRBV5-6 with TRBJ1-1, with D perhaps matching TRBD1 (6 bases). The germline V gene encodes CDR1 SGHDT and CDR2 YYEEEE. V lost 4 bases and J 3 bases, leaving 16 bases between the germline ends. The CDR3 is 15 amino acids. The CDR3 bases are TGTGCCAGCAGCCCCGGATGGACAGAATACACTGAAGCTTTCTTT. Residues: CASSPGWTEYTEAFF.

The chain is built from TRBV19 and TRBJ1-5; TRBD1 might be the D (5 bases). The CDR3 loop spans 13 amino acids. The V end lost 1 base, the J end lost 8 bases, and 9 bases lay between the germline ends. The germline V gene has CDR1 LNHDA and CDR2 SQIVND (reference sequence). CDR3 nucleotides: TGTGCCAGTAGTATAGGGGGCTCGAAGCCCCAGCATTTT. Protein: CASSIGGSKPQHF.

The chain couples TRBV29-1 to TRBJ2-2; 7 bases match TRBD1. Germline V lookup: CDR1 SQVTM, CDR2 ANQGSEA. With V trimmed by 6 bases and J by 0 bases, 4 bases remained unmatched. The CDR3 length is 14 residues. The CDR3 DNA reads TGCAGCGTGGCCGGGACAGCGAACACCGGGGAGCTGTTTTTT. This sequence encodes CSVAGTANTGELFF.

This clone was detected once. The chain recombines TRBV5-4 with TRBJ2-3; D uncertain. The CDR3 length is 13 residues. CDR1 and CDR2 (germline): SGHNT, YYREEE (reference sequence). V lost 3 bases, J lost 5 bases, and 10 bases lay in between. This CDR3 reads CASSSPRRDTQYF. CDR3 sequence (DNA): TGTGCCAGCAGCTCACCGAGAAGAGATACGCAGTATTTT.

Here the CDR3 reads CASSLGAGEQYF. The CDR3, as DNA: TGCGCCAGCAGCTTGGGGGCGGGGGAACAGTACTTC. The V and J genes are TRBV5-1 and TRBJ2-7; 7 bases are shared with TRBD2. V was clipped by 0 bases and J by 10 bases; unmatched bases: 4. This CDR3 comprises 12 residues. The germline V gene has CDR1 SGHRS and CDR2 YFSETQ.

This chain joins TRBV2 and TRBJ2-1; TRBD1 aligns across 10 bases. The CDR3 contains 15 residues. Germline V gene lookup returns CDR1 SNHLY and CDR2 FYNNEI. The ends lost 6 bases at V and 3 bases at J; junction bases unmatched: 5. The CDR3 nucleotides are TGTGCCAGCAGAACCGGGACAGGGGTCTACAATGAGCAGTTCTTC. Protein: CASRTGTGVYNEQFF.

The V gene is TRBV19, the J gene TRBJ2-1, with TRBD2 identical over 16 bases. The V and J ends lost 9 bases and 6 bases, in that order; junction bases with no gene match: 14. Looked up from germline, CDR1 is LNHDA and CDR2 is SQIVND (reference sequence). This CDR3 region has 18 residues. CDR3 coding DNA: TGTGCCAGACCAGGCCCCGGGACTAGCGGGAGGGCCATCAATGAGCAGTTCTTC. It codes for CARPGPGTSGRAINEQFF.

This chain uses TRBV7-9 with TRBJ2-1, with 9 bases lining up with TRBD2. This CDR3 is built from 12 residues. Trimming at V came to 5 bases and at J to 15 bases, leaving 8 bases not matched to a gene. The V gene's germline CDR1 is SEHNR and CDR2 FQNEAQ (reference sequence). The CDR3 DNA sequence: TGTGCCAGCAGCCCCCGGGGCGGGAGGGGGTTCTTC. It encodes CASSPRGGRGFF. Supplemented by reference TRBV7-9 and TRBJ2-1, the full variable domain reads DTGVSQNPRHKITKRGQNVTFRCDPISEHNRLYWYRQTLGQGPEFLTYFQNEAQLEKSRLLSDRFSAERPKGSFSTLEIQRTEQGDSAMYLCASSPRGGRGFFGPGTRLTVL.

The rearrangement links TRBV28 to TRBJ1-1; D remains unclear. The CDR3 is made up of 12 amino acids. V was shortened by 5 bases and J by 4 bases, with 8 bases between the two germline ends. Per germline, CDR1 MDHEN and CDR2 SYDVKM. The CDR3 sequence: CASSRLGTEAFF. CDR3 in DNA: TGTGCCAGCAGTAGACTTGGCACTGAAGCTTTCTTT. The full variable domain, its missing parts supplied by reference TRBV28 and TRBJ1-1, is DVKVTQSSRYLVKRTGEKVFLECVQDMDHENMFWYRQDPGLGLRLIYFSYDVKMKEKGDIPEGYSVSREKKERFSLILESASTNQTSMYLCASSRLGTEAFFGQGTRLTVV.

A word on this clone: A junction end diverges from the germline sequence, so it may reflect a read error. The rearrangement uses TRBV28 and TRBJ2-5; TRBD2 aligns across 12 bases. Germline V lookup: CDR1 MDHEN, CDR2 SYDVKM. The CDR3 is 18 residues long. This chain's CDR3 is CASSSTLAGGPRQGTQYF. The DNA for the CDR3 is TGTGCCAGCAGTTCGACACTAGCGGGAGGCCCTAGGCAAGGGACCCAGTACTTC.

The chain employs TRBV28 and TRBJ1-2, with 8 bases matching TRBD1. Germline lookup yields CDR1 MDHEN and CDR2 SYDVKM. V was clipped by 4 bases and J by 4 bases; unmatched bases: 8. There are 15 residues in the CDR3. The CDR3 region is CASSYNQGAGYGYTF. The CDR3 DNA follows: TGTGCCAGCAGTTATAATCAGGGGGCGGGCTATGGCTACACCTTC.

J is TRBJ1-4 and V is TRBV28; unclear D gene. Germline V gene lookup returns CDR1 MDHEN and CDR2 SYDVKM. V lost 1 base and J lost 0, with 9 bases in between. The CDR3 extends over 16 amino acids. CDR3 loop: CASSLLTTATNEKLFF. CDR3 DNA: TGTGCCAGCAGTTTATTGACGACTGCAACTAATGAAAAACTGTTTTTT.

With regard to this clone: An end of the junction differs from the germline gene, which may be a read error. The V call is TRBV28, the J call TRBJ1-4; 9 bases are a match to TRBD1. Looked up from germline, CDR1 is MDHEN and CDR2 is SYDVKM. This CDR3 is built from 13 residues. The CDR3 loop reads CATNRGLRGKLLF. The CDR3 DNA is TGTGCCACCAACAGGGGGCTCAGAGGGAAACTGCTTTTT.

The chain couples TRBV5-4 to TRBJ2-5; D perhaps matches TRBD2 (6 bases). Germline lookup yields CDR1 SGHNT and CDR2 YYREEE (reference sequence). CDR3 length equals 14 residues. V shed 3 bases and J shed 5 bases, with 14 bases lying between them. CDR3 nucleotides: TGTGCCAGCAGCTCGACTAGAACCCAGGAGACCCAGTACTTC. It yields the protein CASSSTRTQETQYF.

The J gene is TRBJ2-2, the V gene TRBV5-1; 11 nucleotides line up with TRBD2. Germline CDR1 and CDR2: SGHRS and YFSETQ. J was trimmed by 6 bases and V by 0 bases; bases with no gene match: 7. CDR3 length equals 17 residues. Here the CDR3 DNA reads TGCGCCAGCAGCTTGGGCCTAGCGGGAGGCCGGGCCGGGGAGCTGTTTTTT. Amino acid sequence: CASSLGLAGGRAGELFF.

This clone was recorded only once. The J gene is TRBJ2-3, the V gene TRBV4-3; no clear D. The CDR3 consists of 15 residues. The V and J ends lost 1 base and 2 bases respectively, with 10 bases between them. Per germline, CDR1 LGHNA and CDR2 YSLEER. In DNA form, the CDR3 reads TGCGCCAGCAGCCAAGTGAATAGTCCCACAGATACGCAGTATTTT. Translating it yields CASSQVNSPTDTQYF.

This clone was seen a single time. V gene TRBV6-5 combines with J gene TRBJ2-2; TRBD2 matches 8 bases. Germline V CDR1 and CDR2: MNHEY, SVGAGI. The CDR3 length is 13 residues. The J segment lost 6 bases and the V segment lost 11 bases, leaving 8 bases of the junction unmatched. CDR3 in amino acids: CALRASGSGELFF. The CDR3 region has the DNA TGTGCCCTCAGGGCTAGCGGGTCCGGGGAGCTGTTTTTT.

The CDR3 spells CASSLLVAQGPYEQYF. The CDR3 region has the DNA TGTGCCAGCAGTTTGTTGGTTGCCCAGGGGCCCTACGAGCAGTACTTC. The rearrangement uses TRBV28 and TRBJ2-7; tentative D call: TRBD1 (6 bases). Germline V gene data show CDR1 as MDHEN and CDR2 as SYDVKM. V lost 3 bases, J lost 2 bases, and 17 bases lay in between. The CDR3 is 16 amino acids.

The J gene is TRBJ2-7, the V gene TRBV5-1, with 7 nucleotides matching TRBD1. The J segment lost 2 bases and the V segment lost 0 bases, leaving 5 bases of the junction unmatched. Germline V gives CDR1 SGHRS, CDR2 YFSETQ. The CDR3 has 15 amino acids. This CDR3 is CASSLGRDRTYEQYF. In DNA form, the CDR3 reads TGCGCCAGCAGCTTGGGACGGGACAGAACCTACGAGCAGTACTTC.

The chain is built from TRBV7-9 and TRBJ1-5; perhaps TRBD1 as D (5 bases). Germline loops: CDR1 SEHNR, CDR2 FQNEAQ (reference sequence). This CDR3 contains 15 residues. Trimming left V 1 base short and J 2 bases short, with 9 bases between. The DNA of the CDR3 is TGTGCCAGCAGCTTAGATGGCAGGGGCAATCAGCCCCAGCATTTT. Its translation: CASSLDGRGNQPQHF.

The chain couples TRBV4-3 to TRBJ2-7, with 8 bases that match TRBD2. The V gene end was trimmed by 3 bases and the J gene end by 7 bases; junction bases not matched to a gene: 5. Germline assignment: CDR1 LGHNA and CDR2 YSLEER. This CDR3 comprises 13 residues. CDR3 in amino acids: CASSQAGGGEQYF. The DNA for the CDR3 is TGCGCCAGCAGCCAGGCGGGAGGCGGGGAGCAGTACTTC.

This clone was observed a few times. The genes are TRBV19 and TRBJ1-2, with 9 bases fitting TRBD1. V dropped 4 bases and J dropped 6; count of bases not matched to a gene: 9. Looked up from germline, CDR1 is LNHDA and CDR2 is SQIVND (reference sequence). The CDR3 covers 15 residues. CDR3 sequence reads: CASSTWTGEHHGYTF. The CDR3 nucleotides read TGTGCCAGTAGTACCTGGACAGGGGAACATCATGGCTACACCTTC.

This chain connects TRBV20-1 to TRBJ1-4, with 7 positions matching TRBD1. Germline CDR1 DFQATT, CDR2 SNEGSKA (reference sequence). Trimming cost V 3 bases and J 0 bases; bases outside gene matches: 4. The CDR3 length is 15 residues. The CDR3 nucleotides read TGCAGTGCTAGTATAGGGGGCGCAACTAATGAAAAACTGTTTTTT. Protein product: CSASIGGATNEKLFF.

A single count supports this clone. Written as DNA, the CDR3 is TGTGCCACCAGTGATTCCAGGGAGGCTCCCAATCAGCCCCAGCATTTT. Its translation is CATSDSREAPNQPQHF. This chain uses TRBV24-1 with TRBJ1-5, with D perhaps TRBD1 (5 bases). CDR1 is KGHDR and CDR2 is SFDVKD in the germline V gene. CDR3 length: 16 amino acids. The germline V and J ends were trimmed by 2 bases and 3 bases, with 13 bases remaining between them.

V is TRBV25-1 and J is TRBJ1-1; TRBD1 might be the D (5 bases). Looked up from germline, CDR1 is MGHDK and CDR2 is SYGVNS. V dropped 0 bases and J dropped 1 base, with 12 bases sitting between them. The CDR3 runs 16 residues. DNA of the CDR3: TGTGCCAGCAGTGAATATGGGCCAGGGCGGAACACTGAAGCTTTCTTT. This codes for CASSEYGPGRNTEAFF. The full variable domain, in which reference TRBV25-1 and TRBJ1-1 provide the parts outside the CDR3, is EADIYQTPRYLVIGTGKKITLECSQTMGHDKMYWYQQDPGMELHLIHYSYGVNSTEKGDLSSESTVSRIRTEHFPLTLESARPSHTSQYLCASSEYGPGRNTEAFFGQGTRLTVV.

This sequence joins TRBV6-5 and TRBJ1-3; no reliable D call. CDR1 MNHEY and CDR2 SVGAGI come from the germline V gene. V was pared by 3 bases and J by 1 base, with 7 bases between. There are 14 residues in the CDR3. The CDR3 is CASSYGQSGNTIYF. CDR3 in DNA: TGTGCCAGCAGTTATGGTCAGTCTGGAAACACCATATATTTT.